The 14 T cell receptor beta chains given below trace back to one sample, sequenced in a study of blood T cell repertoires in COVID-19. Sequenced by immunoSEQ multiplex PCR; TCRdb stores in-frame clones only, minus some. The data show 150,000 to 200,000 clones, roughly 83% seen once. Sequenced: PBMCs or T cells enriched from blood (not recorded which). Receptor source: a woman aged 55 to 70 who had recovered from COVID-19.

The V and J genes are TRBV5-1 and TRBJ2-2, with 7 bases aligning to TRBD1. V was clipped by 2 bases and J by 1 base; unmatched bases: 8. Germline CDR1 is SGHRS and CDR2 is YFSETQ. The CDR3 runs to 17 residues. CDR3 DNA: TGCGCCAGCAGCTTTACCGTGGACAGGAAGAACACCGGGGAGCTGTTTTTT. Its protein is CASSFTVDRKNTGELFF.

This chain uses TRBV3-1 (or the pseudogene TRBV3-2) with TRBJ2-1; weak D call: TRBD2 (6 bases). The germline V gene encodes CDR1 LGHDT and CDR2 YNNKEL (reference sequence). The CDR3 runs to 16 residues. Trimming took 1 base from V and 7 from J, leaving 17 bases between them. DNA of the CDR3: TGTGCCAGCAGCCAAGCGGGTGCCGGGCGGGAAAATGAGCAGTTCTTC. Translating it yields CASSQAGAGRENEQFF.

J is TRBJ2-5 and V is TRBV27; 7 bases fit TRBD1. J lost 14 bases, V lost 6 bases, and 12 bases had no gene match. This CDR3 has 12 amino acids. Germline-derived CDR1 and CDR2 are MNHEY and SMNVEV (reference sequence). CDR3 coding DNA: TGTGCCAGCAGCTTCTCAAGGGGGCTGGTATACTTC. Its translation is CASSFSRGLVYF.

This chain links TRBV24-1 with TRBJ2-7; TRBD1 aligns across 11 bases. Unmatched junction bases numbered 9, after V lost 8 bases and J lost 7 bases. The CDR3 extends over 14 amino acids. Germline V gene sequence: CDR1 KGHDR, CDR2 SFDVKD. In nucleotides, the CDR3 is TGTGCCACCAATCAAGGACAGGGGGCGTCTGAGCAGTACTTC. Amino acid sequence: CATNQGQGASEQYF.

The V and J genes are TRBV30 and TRBJ1-6; 10 positions agree with TRBD1. Trimming took 4 bases from V and 10 from J; bases not matched to a gene: 10. The germline gives CDR1 GTSNPN, CDR2 SVGIG (reference sequence). This CDR3 spans 15 amino acids. The CDR3 loop reads CAWNAGTGARSPLHF. Here the CDR3 DNA reads TGTGCCTGGAACGCCGGGACAGGGGCCAGGTCACCCCTCCACTTT.

V usage is TRBV6-5 and J usage is TRBJ2-2; 8 nucleotides match TRBD2. This CDR3 comprises 15 residues. The germline V gene has CDR1 MNHEY and CDR2 SVGAGI. Trimming took 2 bases from V and 6 from J; bases not matched to a gene: 5. CDR3 nucleotides: TGTGCCAGCAGTTACCAGCGGGGGATACCCGGGGAGCTGTTTTTT. This sequence encodes CASSYQRGIPGELFF.

V usage is TRBV2 and J usage is TRBJ2-1; maybe TRBD1 (5 bases). V was clipped by 4 bases and J by 15 bases, with 13 bases between them. Germline V lookup: CDR1 SNHLY, CDR2 FYNNEI. The CDR3 contains 11 residues. The CDR3 loop is CASSAGPRGFF. CDR3 DNA sequence: TGTGCCAGCAGTGCTGGGCCTAGGGGGTTCTTC.

The chain is built from TRBV4-1 and TRBJ2-3; the match to TRBD2 covers 12 bases. Trimming took 1 base from V and 5 from J; bases not matched to a gene: 10. CDR1 is MGHRA, CDR2 YSYEKL, per germline. The CDR3 consists of 18 residues. Here the CDR3 DNA reads TGCGCCAGCAGCCAAGTACTAGCGGGGGGCCTAAGGAGAGATACGCAGTATTTT. This encodes CASSQVLAGGLRRDTQYF.

The chain couples TRBV9 to TRBJ1-3; D is undetermined. The germline V gene has CDR1 SGDLS and CDR2 YYNGEE. This CDR3 region has 17 residues. Trimming stripped 0 bases from V and 2 bases from J, with 15 bases between. Here the CDR3 reads CASSVGLSLGAGNTIYF. CDR3 DNA sequence: TGTGCCAGCAGCGTAGGTCTATCTTTAGGAGCTGGAAACACCATATATTTT.

The chain links TRBV4-2 to TRBJ1-5; TRBD1 agrees at 9 bases. Germline loops: CDR1 LGHNA, CDR2 YNFKEQ. The V gene end was trimmed by 0 bases and the J gene end by 4 bases; junction bases not matched to a gene: 4. The CDR3 runs to 16 residues. CDR3 region: CASSQEVGTGNQPQHF. CDR3 bases: TGTGCCAGCAGCCAAGAAGTTGGGACAGGGAATCAGCCCCAGCATTTT.

J is TRBJ1-6 and V is TRBV18; D is unresolved. Between the trimmed V and J ends, which lost 1 base and 6 bases, there was a span of 16 bases. Germline CDR1 is KGHSH and CDR2 is LQKENI. The CDR3 totals 17 residues. The chain's CDR3 is CASSPRERAGVNSPLHF. Written as DNA, the CDR3 is TGTGCCAGCTCACCACGGGAGCGCGCAGGTGTTAATTCACCCCTCCACTTT.

This clone was detected only a few times. The chain combines TRBV5-1 with TRBJ2-7, with 8 nucleotides matching TRBD2. After removal of 1 base from V and 0 bases from J, the junction contained 3 bases not matched to a gene. The CDR3 covers 15 residues. Looked up from germline, CDR1 is SGHRS and CDR2 is YFSETQ. The CDR3 loop is CASSLRSGTSYEQYF. As DNA, the CDR3 is TGCGCCAGCAGCTTGCGTAGCGGGACCTCCTACGAGCAGTACTTC.

This rearrangement joins TRBV29-1 to TRBJ2-3, with 9 bases fitting TRBD2. Per the germline V gene, CDR1 is SQVTM and CDR2 is ANQGSEA. CDR3 length: 15 amino acids. Trimming at V came to 0 bases and at J to 1 base, leaving 2 bases not matched to a gene. This CDR3 is CSVEDEREGTDTQYF. As DNA, the CDR3 is TGCAGCGTTGAAGATGAGCGGGAGGGCACAGATACGCAGTATTTT.

This clone has just a few counts. The chain links TRBV30 to TRBJ2-2, with a weak D call TRBD2 (5 bases). Germline CDR1 reads GTSNPN; CDR2 reads SVGIG (reference sequence). V dropped 3 bases and J dropped 6 bases, with 8 bases sitting between them. The CDR3 is 12 amino acids. The CDR3 DNA reads TGTGCCTGGAGCCCGAGGGCCGGGGAGCTGTTTTTT. Residues: CAWSPRAGELFF.